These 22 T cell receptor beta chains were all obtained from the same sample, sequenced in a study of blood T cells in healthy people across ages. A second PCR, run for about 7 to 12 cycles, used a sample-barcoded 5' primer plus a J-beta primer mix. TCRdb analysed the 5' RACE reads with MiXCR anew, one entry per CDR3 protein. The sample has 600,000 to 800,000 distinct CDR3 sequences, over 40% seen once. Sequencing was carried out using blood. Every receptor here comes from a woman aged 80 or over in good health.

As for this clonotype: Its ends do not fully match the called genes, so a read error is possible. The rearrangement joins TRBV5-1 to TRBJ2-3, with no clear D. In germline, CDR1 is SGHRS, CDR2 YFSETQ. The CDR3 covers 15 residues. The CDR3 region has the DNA TGCGCCAGCACCTTGACACTCCTCGGAACCAATACGCAGTATTTT. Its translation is CASTLTLLGTNTQYF.

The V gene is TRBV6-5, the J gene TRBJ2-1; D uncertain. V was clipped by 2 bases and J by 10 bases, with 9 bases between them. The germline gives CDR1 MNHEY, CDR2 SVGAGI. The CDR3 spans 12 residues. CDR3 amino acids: CASSYSLGEQFF. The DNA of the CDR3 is TGTGCCAGCAGTTACAGTCTTGGGGAGCAGTTCTTC.

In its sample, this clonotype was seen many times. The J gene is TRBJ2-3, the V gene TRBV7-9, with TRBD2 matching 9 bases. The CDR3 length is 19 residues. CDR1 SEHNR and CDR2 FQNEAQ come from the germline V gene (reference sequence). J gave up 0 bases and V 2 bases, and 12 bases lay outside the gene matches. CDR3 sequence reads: CASSLYISAGGLSTDTQYF. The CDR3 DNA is TGTGCCAGCAGCTTATATATCTCGGCGGGGGGGCTAAGCACAGATACGCAGTATTTT.

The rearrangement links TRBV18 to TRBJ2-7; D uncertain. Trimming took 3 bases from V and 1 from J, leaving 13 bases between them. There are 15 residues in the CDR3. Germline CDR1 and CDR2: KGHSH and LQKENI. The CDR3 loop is CASSPIGLESYEQYF. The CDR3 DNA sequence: TGTGCCAGCTCACCGATAGGGCTGGAGTCCTACGAGCAGTACTTC.

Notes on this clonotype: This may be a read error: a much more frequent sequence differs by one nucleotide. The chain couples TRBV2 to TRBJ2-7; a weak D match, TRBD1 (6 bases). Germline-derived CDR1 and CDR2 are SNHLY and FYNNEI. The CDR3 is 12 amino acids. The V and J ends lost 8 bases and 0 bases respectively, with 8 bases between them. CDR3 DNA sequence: TGTGCCAGCGGGACAAGCTCCTACGAGCAGTACTTC. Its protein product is CASGTSSYEQYF.

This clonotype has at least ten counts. The CDR3 protein is CASSPLTSGGSTDTQYF. The CDR3 coding sequence is TGTGCCAGCAGCCCACTGACTAGCGGGGGAAGCACAGATACGCAGTATTTT. V gene TRBV7-3 combines with J gene TRBJ2-3, with 12 positions matching TRBD2. CDR1 SGHTA and CDR2 FQGTGA come from the germline V gene. This CDR3 has 17 residues. Trimming took 5 bases from V and 0 from J; bases not matched to a gene: 6.

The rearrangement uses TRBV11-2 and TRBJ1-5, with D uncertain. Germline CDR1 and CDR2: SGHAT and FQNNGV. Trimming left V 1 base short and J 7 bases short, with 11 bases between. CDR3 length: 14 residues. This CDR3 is CASSLGGSRQPQHF. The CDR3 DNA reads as TGTGCCAGCAGCTTAGGAGGGAGCAGACAGCCCCAGCATTTT.

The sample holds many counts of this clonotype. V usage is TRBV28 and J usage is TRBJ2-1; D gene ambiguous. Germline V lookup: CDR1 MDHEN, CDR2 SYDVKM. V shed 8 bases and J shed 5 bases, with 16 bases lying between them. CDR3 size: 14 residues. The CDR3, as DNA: TGTGCCAGCGGCCCCCCCATATTAAACAATGAGCAGTTCTTC. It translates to CASGPPILNNEQFF.

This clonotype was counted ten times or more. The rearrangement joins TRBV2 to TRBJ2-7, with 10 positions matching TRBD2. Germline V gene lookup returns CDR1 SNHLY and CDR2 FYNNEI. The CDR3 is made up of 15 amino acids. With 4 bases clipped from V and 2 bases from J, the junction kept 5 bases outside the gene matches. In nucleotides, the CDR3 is TGTGCCAGCAGTGTTCGCCTAGCGGGAGCCTACGAGCAGTACTTC. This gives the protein CASSVRLAGAYEQYF.

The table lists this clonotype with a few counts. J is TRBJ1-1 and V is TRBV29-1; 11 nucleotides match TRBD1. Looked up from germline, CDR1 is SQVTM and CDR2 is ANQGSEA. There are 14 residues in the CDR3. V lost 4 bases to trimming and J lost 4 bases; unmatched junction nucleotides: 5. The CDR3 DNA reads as TGCAGCGTTGGAACCGGGACAGGGGGCACTGAAGCTTTCTTT. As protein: CSVGTGTGGTEAFF.

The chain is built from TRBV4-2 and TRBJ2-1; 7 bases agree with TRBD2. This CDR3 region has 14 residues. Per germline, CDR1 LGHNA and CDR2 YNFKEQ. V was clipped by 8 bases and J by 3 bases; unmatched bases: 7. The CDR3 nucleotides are TGTGCCAGCCGCCCTGCGGGGGTCTACAATGAGCAGTTCTTC. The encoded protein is CASRPAGVYNEQFF.

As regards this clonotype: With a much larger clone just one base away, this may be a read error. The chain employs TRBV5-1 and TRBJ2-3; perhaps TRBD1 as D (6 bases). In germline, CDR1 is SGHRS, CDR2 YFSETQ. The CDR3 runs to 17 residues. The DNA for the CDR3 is TGCGCCAGCAGCTTGGCGGGACATTCGGCAGGAGAAGGTACGCGGTATTTT. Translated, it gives CASSLAGHSAGEGTRYF.

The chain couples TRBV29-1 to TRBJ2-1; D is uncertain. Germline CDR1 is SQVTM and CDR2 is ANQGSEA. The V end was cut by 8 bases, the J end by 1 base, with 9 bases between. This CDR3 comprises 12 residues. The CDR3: CSHGPSYNEQFF. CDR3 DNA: TGCAGCCACGGCCCTTCCTACAATGAGCAGTTCTTC.

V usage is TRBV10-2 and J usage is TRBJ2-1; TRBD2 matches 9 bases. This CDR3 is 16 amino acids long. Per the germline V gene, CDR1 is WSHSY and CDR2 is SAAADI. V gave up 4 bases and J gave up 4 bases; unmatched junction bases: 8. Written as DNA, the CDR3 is TGCGCCAGCAGTGCCCGGCGGGAGGGACGGTACAATGAGCAGTTCTTC. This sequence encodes CASSARREGRYNEQFF.

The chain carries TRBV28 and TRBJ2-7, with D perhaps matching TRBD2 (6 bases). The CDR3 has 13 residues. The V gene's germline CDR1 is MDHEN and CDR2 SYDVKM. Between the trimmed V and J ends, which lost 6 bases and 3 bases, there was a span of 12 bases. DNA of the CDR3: TGTGCCAGCAGGGAGGGACTGAGCTACGAGCAGTACTTC. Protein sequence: CASREGLSYEQYF.

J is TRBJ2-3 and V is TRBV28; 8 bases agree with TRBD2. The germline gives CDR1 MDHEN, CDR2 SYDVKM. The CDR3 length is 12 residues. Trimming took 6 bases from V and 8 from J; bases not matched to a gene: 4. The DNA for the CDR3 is TGTGCCAGCAGACGGGAGGGTGGTACGCAGTATTTT. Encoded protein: CASRREGGTQYF.

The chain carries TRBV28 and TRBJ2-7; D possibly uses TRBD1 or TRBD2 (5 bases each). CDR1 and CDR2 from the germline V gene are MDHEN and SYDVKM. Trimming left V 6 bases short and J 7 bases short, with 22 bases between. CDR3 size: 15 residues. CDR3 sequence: CASRLRDLPYNEQYF. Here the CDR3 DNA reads TGTGCCAGCAGACTCCGGGACCTACCCTACAATGAGCAGTACTTC.

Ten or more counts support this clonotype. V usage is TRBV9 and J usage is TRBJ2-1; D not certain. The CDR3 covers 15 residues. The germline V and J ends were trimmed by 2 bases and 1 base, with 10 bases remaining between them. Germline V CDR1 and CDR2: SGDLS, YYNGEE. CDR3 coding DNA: TGTGCCAGCAGCGTGGGTGGGATTTCCTACAATGAGCAGTTCTTC. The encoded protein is CASSVGGISYNEQFF.

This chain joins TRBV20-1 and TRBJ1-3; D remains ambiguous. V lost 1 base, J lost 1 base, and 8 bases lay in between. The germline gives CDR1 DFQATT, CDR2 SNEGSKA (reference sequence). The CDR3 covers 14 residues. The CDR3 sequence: CSARAPLSGNTIYF. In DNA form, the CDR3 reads TGCAGTGCTAGAGCCCCCCTATCTGGAAACACCATATATTTT.

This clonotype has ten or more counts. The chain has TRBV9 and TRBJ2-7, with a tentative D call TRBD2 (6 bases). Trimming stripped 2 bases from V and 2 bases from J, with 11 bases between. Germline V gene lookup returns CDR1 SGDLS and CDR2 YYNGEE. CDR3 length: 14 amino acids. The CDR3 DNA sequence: TGTGCCAGCAGCGTCGCTAGCGTAGCCTACGAGCAGTACTTC. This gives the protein CASSVASVAYEQYF. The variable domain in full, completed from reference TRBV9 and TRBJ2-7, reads DSGVTQTPKHLITATGQRVTLRCSPRSGDLSVYWYQQSLDQGLQFLIQYYNGEERAKGNILERFSAQQFPDLHSELNLSSLELGDSALYFCASSVASVAYEQYFGPGTRLTVT.

The CDR3 nucleotides are TGTGCCTGGACTACTAGCGGGCGTGGTTCCTACGAGCAGTACTTC. This translates into CAWTTSGRGSYEQYF. The J gene is TRBJ2-7, the V gene TRBV30, with TRBD2 matching 9 bases. The CDR3 is 15 residues long. In germline, CDR1 is GTSNPN, CDR2 SVGIG (reference sequence). Trimming removed 4 bases from V and 1 base from J; junction bases left unmatched: 8. Filled out from reference TRBV30 and TRBJ2-7, the complete variable domain reads SQTIHQWPATLVQPVGSPLSLECTVEGTSNPNLYWYRQAAGRGLQLLFYSVGIGQISSEVPQNLSASRPQDRQFILSSKKLLLSDSGFYLCAWTTSGRGSYEQYFGPGTRLTVT.

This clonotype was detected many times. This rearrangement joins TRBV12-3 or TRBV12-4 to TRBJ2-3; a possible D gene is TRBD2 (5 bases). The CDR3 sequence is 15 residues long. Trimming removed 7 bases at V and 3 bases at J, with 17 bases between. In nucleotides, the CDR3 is TGTGCCAGCATCCCTCGGGGTAGAGGGACAGATACGCAGTATTTT. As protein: CASIPRGRGTDTQYF.